This T cell receptor (beta chain) stems from a study of blood T cell repertoires in COVID-19. Study as a whole: T cells, B-cell-depleted T cells, or PBMCs provided the cDNA or gDNA that served as material.

Germline V gene sequence: CDR1 SGHRS, CDR2 YFSETQ. There are 16 residues in the CDR3. Trimming removed 4 bases at V and 3 bases at J, with 20 bases between. In the study's own analysis: It was from reference gene primer amplification that nucleated cell counts were estimated. Profiling relied on immunoSEQ multiplex PCR, and the TCRdb table lists in-frame clones only, not all of them. For V, J and clone size, that table is used; D and trimming come from the DNA. Among 100,000 to 150,000 clones listed, more than 70% were seen once. The V and J genes are TRBV5-1 and TRBJ2-7, with D possibly TRBD2 on 6 matching bases. What was sequenced was peripheral blood. The clonotype comes from a man aged 60 to 69 with acute or convalescent COVID-19. CDR3 in DNA: TGCGCCAGCAGCGTGGGGGACGGGCTAGCGATCTACGAGCAGTACTTC. It yields the protein CASSVGDGLAIYEQYF.